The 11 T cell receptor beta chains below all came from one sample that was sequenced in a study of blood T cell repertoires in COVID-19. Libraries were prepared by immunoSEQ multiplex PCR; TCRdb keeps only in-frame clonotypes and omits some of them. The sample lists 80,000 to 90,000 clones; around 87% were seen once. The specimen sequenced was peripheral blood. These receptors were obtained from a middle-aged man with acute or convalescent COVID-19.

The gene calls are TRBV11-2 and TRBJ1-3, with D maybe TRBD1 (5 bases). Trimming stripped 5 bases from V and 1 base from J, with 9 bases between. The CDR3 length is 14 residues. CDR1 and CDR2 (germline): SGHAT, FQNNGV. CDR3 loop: CASSQGSSGNTIYF. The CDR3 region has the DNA TGTGCCAGCAGCCAGGGATCTTCTGGAAACACCATATATTTT.

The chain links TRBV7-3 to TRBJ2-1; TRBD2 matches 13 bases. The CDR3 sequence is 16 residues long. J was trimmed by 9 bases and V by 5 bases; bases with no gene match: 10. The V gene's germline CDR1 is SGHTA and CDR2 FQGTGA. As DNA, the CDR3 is TGTGCCAGCAGCAAATCCGGGACTAGCGGGGACGGTGAGCAGTTCTTC. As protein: CASSKSGTSGDGEQFF.

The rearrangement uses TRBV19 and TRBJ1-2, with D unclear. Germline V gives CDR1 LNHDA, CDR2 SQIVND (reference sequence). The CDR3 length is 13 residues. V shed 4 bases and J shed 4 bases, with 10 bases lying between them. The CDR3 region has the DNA TGTGCCAGTAGTAAACCACTCGCCTATGGCTACACCTTC. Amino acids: CASSKPLAYGYTF.

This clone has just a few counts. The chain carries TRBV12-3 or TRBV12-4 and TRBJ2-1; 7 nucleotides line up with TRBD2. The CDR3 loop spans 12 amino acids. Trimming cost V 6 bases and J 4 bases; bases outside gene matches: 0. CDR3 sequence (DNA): TGTGCCAGCAGAGCGGGGTACAATGAGCAGTTCTTC. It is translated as CASRAGYNEQFF.

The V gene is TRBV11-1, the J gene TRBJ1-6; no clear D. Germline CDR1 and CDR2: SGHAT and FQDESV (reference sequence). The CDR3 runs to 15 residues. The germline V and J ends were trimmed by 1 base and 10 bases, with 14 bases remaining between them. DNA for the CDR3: TGTGCCAGCAGCTTAGGGGGAGGCCAATCGTCACCCCTCCACTTT. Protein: CASSLGGGQSSPLHF.

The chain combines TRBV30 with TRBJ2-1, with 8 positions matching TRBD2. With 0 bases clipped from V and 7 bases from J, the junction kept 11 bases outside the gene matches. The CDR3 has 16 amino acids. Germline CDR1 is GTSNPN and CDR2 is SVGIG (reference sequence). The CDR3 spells CAWSVGTSAGLNEQFF. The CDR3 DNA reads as TGTGCCTGGAGTGTCGGGACTAGTGCCGGCTTGAATGAGCAGTTCTTC. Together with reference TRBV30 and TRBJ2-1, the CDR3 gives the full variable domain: SQTIHQWPATLVQPVGSPLSLECTVEGTSNPNLYWYRQAAGRGLQLLFYSVGIGQISSEVPQNLSASRPQDRQFILSSKKLLLSDSGFYLCAWSVGTSAGLNEQFFGPGTRLTVL.

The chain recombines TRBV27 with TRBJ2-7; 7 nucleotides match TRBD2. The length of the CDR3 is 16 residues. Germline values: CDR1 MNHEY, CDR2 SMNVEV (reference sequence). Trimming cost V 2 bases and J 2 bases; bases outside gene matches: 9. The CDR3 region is CASSLIGAGAPYEQYF. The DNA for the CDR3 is TGTGCCAGCAGTTTAATAGGCGCGGGAGCCCCCTACGAGCAGTACTTC.

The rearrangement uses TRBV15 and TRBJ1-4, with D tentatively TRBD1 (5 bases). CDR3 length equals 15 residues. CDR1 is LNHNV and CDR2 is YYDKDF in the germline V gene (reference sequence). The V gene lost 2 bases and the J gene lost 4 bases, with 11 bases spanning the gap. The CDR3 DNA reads TGTGCCACCAGCAGACGACAGAATAATAATGAAAAACTGTTTTTT. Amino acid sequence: CATSRRQNNNEKLFF. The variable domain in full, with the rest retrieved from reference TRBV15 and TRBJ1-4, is DAMVIQNPRYQVTQFGKPVTLSCSQTLNHNVMYWYQQKSSQAPKLLFHYYDKDFNNEADTPDNFQSRRPNTSFCFLDIRSPGLGDTAMYLCATSRRQNNNEKLFFGSGTQLSVL.

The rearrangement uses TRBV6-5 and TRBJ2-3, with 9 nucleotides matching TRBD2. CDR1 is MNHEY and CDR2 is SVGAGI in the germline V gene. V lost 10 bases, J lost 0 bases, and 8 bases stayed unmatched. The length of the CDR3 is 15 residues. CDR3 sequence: CATIRLAVSTDTQYF. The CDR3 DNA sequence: TGTGCCACGATCCGACTAGCGGTTAGCACAGATACGCAGTATTTT.

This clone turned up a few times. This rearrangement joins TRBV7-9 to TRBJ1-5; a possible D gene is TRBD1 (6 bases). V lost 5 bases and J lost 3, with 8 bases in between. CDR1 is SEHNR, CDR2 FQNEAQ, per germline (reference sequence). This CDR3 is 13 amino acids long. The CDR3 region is CASSTGFNQPQHF. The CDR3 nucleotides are TGTGCCAGCAGCACAGGGTTCAATCAGCCCCAGCATTTT.

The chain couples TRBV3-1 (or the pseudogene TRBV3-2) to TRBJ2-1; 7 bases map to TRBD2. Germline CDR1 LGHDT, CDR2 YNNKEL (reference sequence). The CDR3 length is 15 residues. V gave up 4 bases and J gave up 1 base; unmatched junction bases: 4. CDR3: CASSLPGLSYNEQFF. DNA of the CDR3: TGTGCCAGCAGCCTGCCGGGACTATCCTACAATGAGCAGTTCTTC.